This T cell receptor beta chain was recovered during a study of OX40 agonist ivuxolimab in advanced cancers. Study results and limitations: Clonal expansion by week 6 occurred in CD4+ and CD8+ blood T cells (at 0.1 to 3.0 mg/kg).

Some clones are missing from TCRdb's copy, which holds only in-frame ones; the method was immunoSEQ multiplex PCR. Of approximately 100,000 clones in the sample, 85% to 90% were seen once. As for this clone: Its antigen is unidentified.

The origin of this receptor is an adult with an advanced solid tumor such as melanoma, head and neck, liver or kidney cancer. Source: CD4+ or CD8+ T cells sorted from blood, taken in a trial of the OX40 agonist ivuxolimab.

CDR3 DNA sequence: TGTGCCAGCAGTTACGTCGGCAGGGGCTCCTACGAGCAGTACTTC. Its translation is CASSYVGRGSYEQYF. This chain uses TRBV6-5 with TRBJ2-7, with D possibly TRBD1 on 6 matching bases. Trimming took 2 bases from V and 0 from J, leaving 11 bases between them. This CDR3 contains 15 residues. In germline, CDR1 is MNHEY, CDR2 SVGAGI.